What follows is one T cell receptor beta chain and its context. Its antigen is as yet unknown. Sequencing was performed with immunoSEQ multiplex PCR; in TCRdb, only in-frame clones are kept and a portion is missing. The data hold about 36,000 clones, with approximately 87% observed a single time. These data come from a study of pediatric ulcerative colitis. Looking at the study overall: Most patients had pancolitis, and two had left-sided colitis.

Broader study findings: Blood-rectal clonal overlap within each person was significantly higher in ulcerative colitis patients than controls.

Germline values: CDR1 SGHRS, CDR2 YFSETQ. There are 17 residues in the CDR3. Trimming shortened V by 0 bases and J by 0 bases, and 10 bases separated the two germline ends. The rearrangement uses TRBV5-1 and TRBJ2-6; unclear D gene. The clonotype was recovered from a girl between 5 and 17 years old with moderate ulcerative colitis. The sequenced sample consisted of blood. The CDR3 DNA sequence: TGCGCCAGCAGCTTGGGGGGTACGAGCTCTGGGGCCAACGTCCTGACTTTC. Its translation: CASSLGGTSSGANVLTF.